The present TCR beta chain was sequenced within a study of control samples from healthy donors and cancer patients. TCRdb keeps only in-frame clones here, not all; method: immunoSEQ multiplex PCR. This repertoire shows 100,000 to 150,000 clones, approximately 92% found once; its top ten account for 0.5% to 0.7%. The CDR3 is 14 amino acids. The receptor was derived from a man older than 75 with head and neck cancer. Sequenced material: PBMCs. This chain links TRBV21-1 with TRBJ1-1. TRBV21-1 constitutes a pseudogene. The CDR3 bases are TGTGCCAGCAGCCCCTCCGGGGAAGGCACTGAAGCTTTCTTT. It translates to CASSPSGEGTEAFF.